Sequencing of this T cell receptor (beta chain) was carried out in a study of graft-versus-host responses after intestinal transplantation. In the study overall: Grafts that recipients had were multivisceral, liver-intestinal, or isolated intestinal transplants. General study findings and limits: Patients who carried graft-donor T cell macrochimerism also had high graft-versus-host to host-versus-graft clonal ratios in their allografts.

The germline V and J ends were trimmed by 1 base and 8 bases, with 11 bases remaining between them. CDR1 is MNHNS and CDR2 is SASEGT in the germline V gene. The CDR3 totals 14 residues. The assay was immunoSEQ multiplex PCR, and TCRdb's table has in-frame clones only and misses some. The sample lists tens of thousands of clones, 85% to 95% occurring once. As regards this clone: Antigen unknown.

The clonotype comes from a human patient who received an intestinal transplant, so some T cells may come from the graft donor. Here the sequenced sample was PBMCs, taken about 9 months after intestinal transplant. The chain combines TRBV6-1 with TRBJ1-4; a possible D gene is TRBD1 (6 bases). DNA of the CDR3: TGTGCCAGCAGTGAAGGGACAGTTCGGGAAAAACTGTTTTTT. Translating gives CASSEGTVREKLFF.